The next 20 T cell receptor beta chains were all read from a single sample in a study of beta chain features in type 1 diabetes. Sequencing targeted expressed TCRB transcripts, as all isolated RNA had been reverse transcribed. Assay used: immunoSEQ multiplex PCR; TCRdb lists only in-frame clones, some missing. The sample has more than 300,000 clones; over 9.5% are singletons. The sequenced material came from naive CD4+ T cells from blood. Every receptor here comes from a young man in good health.

This clone was observed a handful of times. The rearrangement links TRBV5-1 to TRBJ2-5; 10 bases are a match to TRBD2. Germline CDR1 is SGHRS and CDR2 is YFSETQ. V trimming: 0 bases; J trimming: 4 bases; junction bases outside the gene matches: 6. CDR3 length equals 16 residues. The DNA of the CDR3 is TGCGCCAGCAGCTTGGCCGCCGCTAGCGGGGGAGAGACCCAGTACTTC. Translating gives CASSLAAASGGETQYF.

The J gene is TRBJ1-1, the V gene TRBV20-1; no clear D gene. The ends were cut back, 3 bases at V and 9 bases at J, with 8 bases in the middle. This CDR3 has 10 residues. Germline V lookup: CDR1 DFQATT, CDR2 SNEGSKA (reference sequence). CDR3 coding DNA: TGCAGTGCTAGGATCGGTAAAGCTTTCTTT. Encoded protein: CSARIGKAFF.

The table lists this clone with many counts. Other nucleotide sequences in the sample specify the same CDR3. The V gene is TRBV29-1, the J gene TRBJ1-2; D is unclear. Germline CDR1 and CDR2: SQVTM and ANQGSEA. The ends were cut back, 4 bases at V and 2 bases at J, with 8 bases in the middle. This CDR3 contains 12 residues. The CDR3 DNA reads TGCAGCGTTGCTCGGGGAAACTATGGCTACACCTTC. Translated, it gives CSVARGNYGYTF.

V is TRBV18 and J is TRBJ2-2; D is undetermined. The germline CDR1 and CDR2 sequences are KGHSH and LQKENI. With 3 bases removed from V and 2 bases from J, the gap between germline ends came to 16 bases. The CDR3 loop spans 17 amino acids. CDR3 amino acids: CASSPVSSLFNTGELFF. The DNA of the CDR3 is TGTGCCAGCTCACCTGTGTCCTCACTCTTTAACACCGGGGAGCTGTTTTTT.

The V call is TRBV6-5, the J call TRBJ2-7; 8 nucleotides align to TRBD2. V lost 5 bases to trimming and J lost 4 bases; unmatched junction nucleotides: 7. The CDR3 loop spans 14 amino acids. The germline V gene has CDR1 MNHEY and CDR2 SVGAGI. CDR3 coding DNA: TGTGCCAGCAGTCCGGGACTAGTTCGGTACGAGCAGTACTTC. Its translation is CASSPGLVRYEQYF.

This clone was found a few times. The chain joins TRBV10-2 to TRBJ2-7; tentatively, D is TRBD2 (6 bases). V lost 2 bases to trimming and J lost 2 bases, with 13 bases between them. Germline values: CDR1 WSHSY, CDR2 SAAADI. The CDR3 runs 15 residues. The CDR3 is CASSEGSGDTYEQYF. In nucleotides, the CDR3 is TGCGCCAGCAGTGAGGGTAGCGGAGACACCTACGAGCAGTACTTC.

The chain couples TRBV30 to TRBJ1-5; D is ambiguous. This CDR3 contains 13 residues. Germline V gives CDR1 GTSNPN, CDR2 SVGIG (reference sequence). The V end was cut by 2 bases, the J end by 0 bases, with 5 bases between. The CDR3 sequence is CAWSIHSNQPQHF. CDR3 nucleotides: TGTGCCTGGAGTATCCATAGCAATCAGCCCCAGCATTTT.

The genes are TRBV7-2 and TRBJ1-2, with 9 nucleotides matching TRBD1. Germline V gene sequence: CDR1 SGHTA, CDR2 FQGNSA. The V segment lost 5 bases and the J segment 8 bases; nucleotides outside the gene matches: 9. The CDR3 loop spans 14 amino acids. This CDR3 reads CASSQTGTGQGYTF. In nucleotides, the CDR3 is TGTGCCAGCAGCCAAACCGGGACAGGGCAAGGCTACACCTTC.

The chain is built from TRBV5-1 and TRBJ2-5, with D maybe TRBD2 (6 bases). CDR3 size: 16 residues. Germline V gene lookup returns CDR1 SGHRS and CDR2 YFSETQ. Trimming cost V 4 bases and J 10 bases, with 26 bases left between them. CDR3 sequence (DNA): TGCGCCAGCAGCCCGCGGGGACGGGCAGATCCCGTTGACCAGTACTTC. It encodes CASSPRGRADPVDQYF.

In its sample, this clone was seen a few times. The chain carries TRBV9 and TRBJ2-1, with D perhaps matching TRBD1 (6 bases). The CDR3 totals 13 residues. Germline-derived CDR1 and CDR2 are SGDLS and YYNGEE. The ends were cut back, 4 bases at V and 6 bases at J, with 11 bases in the middle. The CDR3 nucleotides read TGTGCCAGCAGCCCACACAGGGTCAATGAGCAGTTCTTC. Protein sequence: CASSPHRVNEQFF.

The V gene is TRBV6-6, the J gene TRBJ2-7, with 9 bases matching TRBD1. This CDR3 spans 14 amino acids. The ends lost 5 bases at V and 7 bases at J; junction bases unmatched: 9. Looked up from germline, CDR1 is MNHNY and CDR2 is SVGAGI (reference sequence). The CDR3 region has the DNA TGTGCCAGCAGTCGACAGGGGGATGTGGGAGAGCAGTACTTC. Translating gives CASSRQGDVGEQYF.

The DNA of the CDR3 is TGTGCCAGCAGCAGGAGCGGGAGCTCTTCCTACGAGCAGTACTTC. Amino acid sequence: CASSRSGSSSYEQYF. The chain combines TRBV7-2 with TRBJ2-7; 8 bases are a match to TRBD2. There are 15 residues in the CDR3. The junction had 7 bases not matched to a gene; V was cut back by 5 bases and J by 1 base. From germline, CDR1 is SGHTA and CDR2 FQGNSA.

The CDR3 loop reads CASSLIRLAGGHRDTQYF. CDR3 DNA sequence: TGTGCCAGCAGCTTAATCCGACTAGCGGGAGGGCATCGGGATACGCAGTATTTT. This chain joins TRBV7-2 and TRBJ2-3; TRBD2 agrees at 14 bases. The germline V gene has CDR1 SGHTA and CDR2 FQGNSA. Losses at the gene ends were 2 bases for V and 6 bases for J; bases not matched to a gene: 10. This CDR3 comprises 18 residues.

This chain connects TRBV5-4 to TRBJ2-3; 9 bases line up with TRBD1. Trimming removed 4 bases from V and 5 bases from J; junction bases left unmatched: 11. Germline lookup yields CDR1 SGHNT and CDR2 YYREEE (reference sequence). The CDR3 has 16 amino acids. The CDR3 nucleotides read TGTGCCAGCAGCGGTTGGGCGACAGGGGGAAAAGATACGCAGTATTTT. This encodes CASSGWATGGKDTQYF. The full variable domain, completed using reference TRBV5-4 and TRBJ2-3, is ETGVTQSPTHLIKTRGQQVTLRCSSQSGHNTVSWYQQALGQGPQFIFQYYREEENGRGNFPPRFSGLQFPNYSSELNVNALELDDSALYLCASSGWATGGKDTQYFGPGTRLTVL.

This chain links TRBV7-3 with TRBJ2-2; D unclear. V was shortened by 5 bases and J by 1 base, with 11 bases between the two germline ends. Germline V gene lookup returns CDR1 SGHTA and CDR2 FQGTGA. CDR3 length: 15 amino acids. CDR3 nucleotide sequence: TGTGCCAGCAGCCGGCGCGGTGGGAACACCGGGGAGCTGTTTTTT. Amino acid sequence: CASSRRGGNTGELFF.

This clone has a handful of counts. This chain joins TRBV19 and TRBJ2-3; 8 bases align to TRBD1. The junction had 4 bases not matched to a gene; V was cut back by 5 bases and J by 0 bases. Germline V gene lookup returns CDR1 LNHDA and CDR2 SQIVND (reference sequence). CDR3 length: 15 amino acids. For the CDR3, the DNA is TGTGCCAGTAGTCCTCACAGGGGGAGCACAGATACGCAGTATTTT. Amino acids: CASSPHRGSTDTQYF.

The chain joins TRBV4-1 to TRBJ1-2, with D uncertain. This CDR3 has 13 residues. From germline, CDR1 is MGHRA and CDR2 YSYEKL. V gave up 1 base and J gave up 8 bases, with 11 bases separating them. This CDR3 reads CASSQAESYGYTF. The CDR3 DNA reads as TGCGCCAGCAGCCAAGCGGAGTCCTACGGCTACACCTTC.

This clone was counted only a few times. V gene TRBV6-5 combines with J gene TRBJ2-6; perhaps TRBD2 as D (6 bases). The germline CDR1 and CDR2 sequences are MNHEY and SVGAGI. The CDR3 is 16 residues long. The V gene lost 3 bases and the J gene lost 4 bases, with 13 bases spanning the gap. CDR3: CASSYPGGSGANVLTF. CDR3 nucleotide sequence: TGTGCCAGCAGTTATCCCGGGGGATCGGGGGCCAACGTCCTGACTTTC.

This sequence joins TRBV7-2 and TRBJ2-3, with 10 bases identical to TRBD2. Per germline, CDR1 SGHTA and CDR2 FQGNSA. The CDR3 runs to 15 residues. The V gene end was trimmed by 4 bases and the J gene end by 5 bases; junction bases not matched to a gene: 6. CDR3 nucleotides: TGTGCCAGCAGCTCCCAGCGGGGGGGTGGAGATACGCAGTATTTT. Amino acid sequence: CASSSQRGGGDTQYF. Combining the CDR3 with reference TRBV7-2 and TRBJ2-3 gives the whole variable domain GAGVSQSPSNKVTEKGKDVELRCDPISGHTALYWYRQSLGQGLEFLIYFQGNSAPDKSGLPSDRFSAERTGGSVSTLTIQRTQQEDSAVYLCASSSQRGGGDTQYFGPGTRLTVL.

The chain has TRBV2 and TRBJ1-2, with D perhaps matching TRBD1 (5 bases). Trimming cost V 5 bases and J 8 bases, with 18 bases left between them. Germline assignment: CDR1 SNHLY and CDR2 FYNNEI. The CDR3 totals 14 residues. The CDR3 DNA is TGTGCCAGCAGTACGGGACTCCCACCGGGAGGCTACACCTTC. Translation gives CASSTGLPPGGYTF.